This is a list of T cell receptor beta chains from one sample in a study of blood T cell repertoires in COVID-19. Data came from immunoSEQ multiplex PCR; TCRdb stores just in-frame clones and leaves some out. The sample records some 220,000 clones, about four fifths being singletons. Source material: PBMCs or T cells enriched from blood (not recorded which). These receptors were collected from a woman between 35 and 50 years old with acute COVID-19. CDR3s include the opening cysteine and the closing phenylalanine or tryptophan. D genes are given only for firm matches. Size values are once, few and many counts, or a class for expanded clones, and some rows have none.

clone size,D gene,J gene,V gene,CDR3 protein,CDR3 DNA
-,-,TRBJ2-2,TRBV5-4,CASSLGLANTGELFF,TGTGCCAGCAGCTTGGGGTTAGCGAACACCGGGGAGCTGTTTTTT
-,-,TRBJ1-1,TRBV12-3/TRBV12-4,CASSWAAEAFF,TGTGCCAGCAGTTGGGCAGCTGAAGCTTTCTTT
-,-,TRBJ1-2,TRBV2,CASTRGGDGYTF,TGTGCCAGCACCCGTGGAGGCGATGGCTACACCTTC
-,-,TRBJ1-1,TRBV7-3,CASSLRPLRGTEAFF,TGTGCCAGCAGCTTAAGGCCCCTTCGGGGCACTGAAGCTTTCTTT
-,TRBD1,TRBJ2-7,TRBV20-1,CSASRDRGPYEQYF,TGCAGTGCTAGTAGGGACAGGGGACCCTACGAGCAGTACTTC
few,-,TRBJ2-7,TRBV27,CASSFEEKSYEQYF,TGTGCCAGCAGTTTCGAGGAGAAGTCATACGAGCAGTACTTC
-,-,TRBJ2-5,TRBV19,CASSMGEPVRGRTQYF,TGTGCCAGTAGTATGGGAGAGCCCGTCAGAGGACGGACCCAGTACTTC
-,-,TRBJ1-3,TRBV5-8,CASSFGRISGNTIYF,TGTGCCAGCAGCTTTGGCAGGATCTCTGGAAACACCATATATTTT
-,-,TRBJ1-4,TRBV6-1,CASSEALPLNEKLFF,TGTGCCAGCAGTGAAGCGCTTCCTCTAAATGAAAAACTGTTTTTT
-,-,TRBJ1-5,TRBV11-2,CASSHGIDQPQHF,TGTGCCAGCAGCCATGGCATCGATCAGCCCCAGCATTTT